This record concerns one T cell receptor (beta chain) sequence. This specimen comes from a study of memory CD8 T cells in hepatitis C reinfection. Overall study: A couple of donors cleared primary HCV but became chronic after reinfection. Reinfection meant HCV RNA positivity after two negatives ≥60 days apart.

V lost 0 bases and J 0 bases, leaving 9 bases between the germline ends. The germline gives CDR1 SGHRS, CDR2 YFSETQ. This CDR3 has 15 amino acids. The time point here: peak reinfection, 3 to 8 weeks after reinfection detection. No in vitro expansion preceded TCR sequencing of the sorted cells. Donors came from people who inject drugs enrolled in HEPCO, Canada. Control naive CD8 T cells came from a couple of donors at all three reinfection time points. The method was immunoSEQ multiplex PCR; TCRdb's version includes in-frame clones alone and lacks a portion of them. The data hold 35,000 to 50,000 clones, with approximately 88% observed a single time.

Source material: naive CD8+ T cells sorted from blood. This chain connects TRBV5-1 to TRBJ1-1, with D maybe TRBD1 (6 bases). The clonotype originates from a man aged 18-30 years with hepatitis C virus infection. The CDR3 is CASSLGQGMNTEAFF. The DNA for the CDR3 is TGCGCCAGCAGCTTGGGGCAGGGGATGAACACTGAAGCTTTCTTT.